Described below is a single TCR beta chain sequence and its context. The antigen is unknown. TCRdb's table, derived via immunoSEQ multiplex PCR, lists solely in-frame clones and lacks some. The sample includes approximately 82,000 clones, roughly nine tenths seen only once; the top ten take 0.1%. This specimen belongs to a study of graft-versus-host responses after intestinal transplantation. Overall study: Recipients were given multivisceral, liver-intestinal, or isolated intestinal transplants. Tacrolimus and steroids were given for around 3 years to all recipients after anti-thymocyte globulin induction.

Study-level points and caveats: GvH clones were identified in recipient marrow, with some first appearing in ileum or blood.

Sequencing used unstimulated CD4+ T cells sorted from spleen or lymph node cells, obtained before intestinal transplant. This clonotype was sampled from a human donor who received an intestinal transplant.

CDR3 loop: CASSVTDTQYF. The CDR3 DNA sequence: TGTGCCAGCTCGGTCACAGATACGCAGTATTTT. The chain links TRBV7-9 to TRBJ2-3; no clear D. The germline CDR1 and CDR2 sequences are SEHNR and FQNEAQ (reference sequence). V was cut by 8 bases and J by 2 bases, with 5 bases left in between. The CDR3 is 11 residues long.